This paragraph covers one T cell receptor beta chain sequence. This entry is derived from a study of memory CD4+ T cells and cytomegalovirus serostatus. V lost 0 bases and J 7 bases, leaving 17 bases between the germline ends. This CDR3 has 16 residues. Germline CDR1 reads SGDLS; CDR2 reads YYNGEE. Libraries were prepared by immunoSEQ multiplex PCR; TCRdb keeps only in-frame clonotypes and omits some of them. The sample records just under 65,000 clones, roughly three quarters being singletons. The sort gate was single viable CD3+CD4+CD8-CD45RO+ cells for memory CD4+ T cells. The genes are TRBV9 and TRBJ1-5, with a weak D call TRBD1 (5 bases). The clonotype originates from an adult in good health and CMV-seronegative. The sample taken for sequencing was memory CD4+ T cells from blood. The DNA of the CDR3 is TGTGCCAGCAGCGTAGAACGAAGGGACCTCTACCAGCCCCAGCATTTT. Protein: CASSVERRDLYQPQHF.